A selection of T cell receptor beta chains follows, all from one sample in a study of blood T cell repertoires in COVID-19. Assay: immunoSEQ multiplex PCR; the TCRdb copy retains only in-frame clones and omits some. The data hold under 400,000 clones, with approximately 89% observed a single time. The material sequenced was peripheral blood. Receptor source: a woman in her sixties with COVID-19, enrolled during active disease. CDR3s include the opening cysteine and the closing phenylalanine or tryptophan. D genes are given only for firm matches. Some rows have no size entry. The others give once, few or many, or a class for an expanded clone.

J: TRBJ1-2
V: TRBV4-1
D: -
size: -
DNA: TGCGCCAGCAGTCTCGGACAGAATTATGGCTACACCTTC
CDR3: CASSLGQNYGYTF

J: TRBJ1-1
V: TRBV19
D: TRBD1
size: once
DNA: TGTGCCAGTATCGTATCGAACAGGGGCTGGGACACTGAAGCTTTCTTT
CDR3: CASIVSNRGWDTEAFF

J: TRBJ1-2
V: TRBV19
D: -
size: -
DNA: TGTGCCAGTAGTCTACGGGAGATCGGCTATGGCTACACCTTC
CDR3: CASSLREIGYGYTF

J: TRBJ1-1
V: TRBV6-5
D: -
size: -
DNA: TGTGCCAGCAGTTACTCCCCCGCCAGGGGCACTGAAGCTTTCTTT
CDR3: CASSYSPARGTEAFF

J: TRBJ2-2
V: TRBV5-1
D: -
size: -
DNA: TGCGCCAGCAGCAGAGAACAGGGTTCGAACACCGGGGAGCTGTTTTTT
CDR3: CASSREQGSNTGELFF

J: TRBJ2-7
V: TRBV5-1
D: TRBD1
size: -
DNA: TGCGCCAGCAGATTAATACCCGGGACAGGGATCTACGAGCAGTACTTC
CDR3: CASRLIPGTGIYEQYF

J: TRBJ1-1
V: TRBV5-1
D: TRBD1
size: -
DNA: TGCGCCAGCAGCTTGATGGCAGGGGGTTGGGGCTACGGTGAAGCTTTCTTT
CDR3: CASSLMAGGWGYGEAFF

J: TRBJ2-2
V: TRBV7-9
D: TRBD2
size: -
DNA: TGTGCCAGCAGCTATCTAGCGGGGGGACCCACCGGGGAGCTGTTTTTT
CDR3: CASSYLAGGPTGELFF

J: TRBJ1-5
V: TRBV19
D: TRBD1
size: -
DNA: TGTGCCAGTAGTATTCGGGGATCCGGACAGGATCAGCCCCAGCATTTT
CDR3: CASSIRGSGQDQPQHF

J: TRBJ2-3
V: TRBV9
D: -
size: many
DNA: TGTGCCAGCAGCGGGGGAGGCGTGGCAGATACGCAGTATTTT
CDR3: CASSGGGVADTQYF

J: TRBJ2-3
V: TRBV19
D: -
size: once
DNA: TGTGCCAGTTGGTCTACTCAAAGCACAGATACGCAGTATTTT
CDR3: CASWSTQSTDTQYF

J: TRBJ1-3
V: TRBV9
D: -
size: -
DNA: TGTGCCAGCAGCGGCAGGGGTGACACCATATATTTT
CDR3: CASSGRGDTIYF

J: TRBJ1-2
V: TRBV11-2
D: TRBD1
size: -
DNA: TGTGCCAGCAGCTTAGTCTCGGGACAGGGCCGGGGCTACACCTTC
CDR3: CASSLVSGQGRGYTF